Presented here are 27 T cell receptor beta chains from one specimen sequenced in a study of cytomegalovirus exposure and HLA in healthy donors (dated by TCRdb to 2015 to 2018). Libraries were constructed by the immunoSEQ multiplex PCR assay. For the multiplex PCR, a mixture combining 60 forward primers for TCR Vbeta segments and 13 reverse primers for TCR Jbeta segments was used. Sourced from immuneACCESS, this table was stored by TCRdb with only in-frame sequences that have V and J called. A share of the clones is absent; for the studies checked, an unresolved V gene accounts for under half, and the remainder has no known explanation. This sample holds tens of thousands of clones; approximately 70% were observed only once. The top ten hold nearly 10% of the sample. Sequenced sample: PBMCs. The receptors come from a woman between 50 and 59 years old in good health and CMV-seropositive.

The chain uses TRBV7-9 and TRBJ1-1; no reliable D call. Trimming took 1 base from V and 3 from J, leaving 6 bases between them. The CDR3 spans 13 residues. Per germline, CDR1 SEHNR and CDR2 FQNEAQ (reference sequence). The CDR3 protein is CASSLVGDTEAFF. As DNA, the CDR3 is TGTGCCAGCAGCTTAGTAGGAGACACTGAAGCTTTCTTT. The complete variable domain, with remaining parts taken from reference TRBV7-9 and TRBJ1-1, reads DTGVSQNPRHKITKRGQNVTFRCDPISEHNRLYWYRQTLGQGPEFLTYFQNEAQLEKSRLLSDRFSAERPKGSFSTLEIQRTEQGDSAMYLCASSLVGDTEAFFGQGTRLTVV.

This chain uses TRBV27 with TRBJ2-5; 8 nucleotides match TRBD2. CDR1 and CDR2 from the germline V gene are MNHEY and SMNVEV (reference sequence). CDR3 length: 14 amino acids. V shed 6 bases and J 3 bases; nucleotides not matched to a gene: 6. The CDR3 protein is CASRDILAEETQYF. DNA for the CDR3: TGTGCCAGCAGAGACATACTAGCGGAAGAGACCCAGTACTTC.

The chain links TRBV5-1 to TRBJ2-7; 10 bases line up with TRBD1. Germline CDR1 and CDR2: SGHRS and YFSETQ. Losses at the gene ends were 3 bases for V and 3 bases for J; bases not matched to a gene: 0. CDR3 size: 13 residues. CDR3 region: CASSWTGGYEQYF. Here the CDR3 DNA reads TGCGCCAGCAGCTGGACAGGGGGCTACGAGCAGTACTTC.

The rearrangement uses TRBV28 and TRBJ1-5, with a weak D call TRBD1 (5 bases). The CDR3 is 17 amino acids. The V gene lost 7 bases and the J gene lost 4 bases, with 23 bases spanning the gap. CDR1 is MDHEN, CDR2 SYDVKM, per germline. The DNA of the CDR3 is TGTGCCAGCACGGGGGTGGGGGATCCCTCTAGAAATCAGCCCCAGCATTTT. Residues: CASTGVGDPSRNQPQHF.

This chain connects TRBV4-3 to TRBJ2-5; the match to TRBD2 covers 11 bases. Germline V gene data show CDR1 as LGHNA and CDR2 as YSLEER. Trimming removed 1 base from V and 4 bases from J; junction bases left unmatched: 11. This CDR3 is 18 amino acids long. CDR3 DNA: TGCGCCAGCAGCCAAGGGCTAGCGGGGGGTTTGGGCGGAGAGACCCAGTACTTC. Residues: CASSQGLAGGLGGETQYF.

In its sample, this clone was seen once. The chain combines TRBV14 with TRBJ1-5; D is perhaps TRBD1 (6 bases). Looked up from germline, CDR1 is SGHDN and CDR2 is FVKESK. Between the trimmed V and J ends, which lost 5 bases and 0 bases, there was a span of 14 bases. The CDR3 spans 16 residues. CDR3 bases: TGTGCCAGCAGCAGGGGGGGTCCTGATAGCAATCAGCCCCAGCATTTT. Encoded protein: CASSRGGPDSNQPQHF.

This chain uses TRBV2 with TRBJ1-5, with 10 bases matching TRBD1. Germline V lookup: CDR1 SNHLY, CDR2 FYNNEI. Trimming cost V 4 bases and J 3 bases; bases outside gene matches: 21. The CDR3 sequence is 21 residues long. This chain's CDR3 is CASSAQTGTGVLGYINQPQHF. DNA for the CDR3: TGTGCCAGCAGTGCCCAAACCGGGACAGGGGTCTTGGGGTATATCAATCAGCCCCAGCATTTT.

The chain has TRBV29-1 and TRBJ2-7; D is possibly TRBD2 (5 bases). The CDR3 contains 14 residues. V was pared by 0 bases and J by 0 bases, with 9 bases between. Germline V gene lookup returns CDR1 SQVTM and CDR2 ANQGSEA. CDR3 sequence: CSVEEGSNSYEQYF. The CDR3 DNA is TGCAGCGTTGAAGAAGGGAGCAACTCCTACGAGCAGTACTTC.

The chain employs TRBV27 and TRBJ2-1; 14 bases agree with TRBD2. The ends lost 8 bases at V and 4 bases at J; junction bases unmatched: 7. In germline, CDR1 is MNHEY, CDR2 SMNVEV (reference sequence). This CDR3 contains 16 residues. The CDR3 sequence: CASFRTSGGTYNEQFF. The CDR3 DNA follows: TGTGCCAGCTTCCGGACTAGCGGGGGGACTTACAATGAGCAGTTCTTC.

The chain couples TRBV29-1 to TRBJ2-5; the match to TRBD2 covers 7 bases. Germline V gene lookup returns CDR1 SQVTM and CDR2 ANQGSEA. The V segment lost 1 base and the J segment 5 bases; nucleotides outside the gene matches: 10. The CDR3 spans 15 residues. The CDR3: CSVEGGRTGGETQYF. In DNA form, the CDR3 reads TGCAGCGTTGAAGGTGGCAGGACGGGGGGTGAGACCCAGTACTTC.

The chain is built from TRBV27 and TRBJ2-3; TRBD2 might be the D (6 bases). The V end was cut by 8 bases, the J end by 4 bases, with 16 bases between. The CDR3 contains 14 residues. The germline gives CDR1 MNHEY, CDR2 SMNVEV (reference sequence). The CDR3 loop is CASPVRGWADTQYF. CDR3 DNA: TGTGCCAGCCCTGTGCGGGGCTGGGCAGATACGCAGTATTTT.

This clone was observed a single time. DNA of the CDR3: TGCGCCAGCAGCTCCGGACACTCGAACACCGGGGAGCTGTTTTTT. Amino acids: CASSSGHSNTGELFF. The rearrangement links TRBV5-1 to TRBJ2-2; possible D gene TRBD1, 5 bases. Germline-derived CDR1 and CDR2 are SGHRS and YFSETQ. Deletions cut 3 bases from V and 0 bases from J, with 9 bases between. This CDR3 has 15 residues.

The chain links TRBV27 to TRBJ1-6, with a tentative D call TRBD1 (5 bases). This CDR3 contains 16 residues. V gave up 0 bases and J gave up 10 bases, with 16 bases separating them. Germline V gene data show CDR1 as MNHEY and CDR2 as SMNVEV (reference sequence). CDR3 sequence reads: CASSLSRREGNSPLHF. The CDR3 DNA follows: TGTGCCAGCAGTTTATCGCGACGGGAGGGGAACTCACCCCTCCACTTT.

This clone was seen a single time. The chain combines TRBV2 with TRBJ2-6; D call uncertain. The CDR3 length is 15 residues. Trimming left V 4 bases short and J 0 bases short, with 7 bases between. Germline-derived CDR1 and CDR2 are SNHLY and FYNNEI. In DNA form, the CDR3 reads TGTGCCAGCAGTGCACAGAGCTCTGGGGCCAACGTCCTGACTTTC. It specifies CASSAQSSGANVLTF.

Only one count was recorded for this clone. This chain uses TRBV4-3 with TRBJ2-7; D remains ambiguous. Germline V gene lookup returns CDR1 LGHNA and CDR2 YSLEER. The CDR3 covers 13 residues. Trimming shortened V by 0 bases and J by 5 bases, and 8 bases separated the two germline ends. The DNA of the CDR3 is TGCGCCAGCAGCCAAGACTATTCCGACGAGCAGTACTTC. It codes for CASSQDYSDEQYF.

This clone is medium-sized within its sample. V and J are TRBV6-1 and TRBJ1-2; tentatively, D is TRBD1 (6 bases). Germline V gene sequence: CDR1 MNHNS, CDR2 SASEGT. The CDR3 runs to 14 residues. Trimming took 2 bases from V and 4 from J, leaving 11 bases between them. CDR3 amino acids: CASSETGILYGYTF. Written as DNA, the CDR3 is TGTGCCAGCAGTGAAACAGGGATCCTCTATGGCTACACCTTC.

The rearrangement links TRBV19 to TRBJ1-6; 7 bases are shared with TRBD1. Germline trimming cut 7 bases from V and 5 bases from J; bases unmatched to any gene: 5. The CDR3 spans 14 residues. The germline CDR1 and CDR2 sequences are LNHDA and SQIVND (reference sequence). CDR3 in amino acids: CASTTGTDNSPLHF. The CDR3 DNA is TGTGCCAGTACCACAGGGACAGATAATTCACCCCTCCACTTT.

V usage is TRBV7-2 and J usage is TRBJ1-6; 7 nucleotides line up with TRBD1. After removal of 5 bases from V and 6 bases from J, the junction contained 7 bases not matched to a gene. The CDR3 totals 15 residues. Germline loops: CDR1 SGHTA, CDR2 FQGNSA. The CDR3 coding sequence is TGTGCCAGCAGCCGACAGGGAGGCCTTAATTCACCCCTCCACTTT. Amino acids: CASSRQGGLNSPLHF.

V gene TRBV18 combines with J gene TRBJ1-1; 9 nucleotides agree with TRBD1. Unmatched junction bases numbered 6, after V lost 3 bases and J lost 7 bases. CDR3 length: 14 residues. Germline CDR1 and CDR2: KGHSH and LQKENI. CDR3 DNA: TGTGCCAGCTCACCCTTACAGGGGGCCATTGAAGCTTTCTTT. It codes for CASSPLQGAIEAFF.

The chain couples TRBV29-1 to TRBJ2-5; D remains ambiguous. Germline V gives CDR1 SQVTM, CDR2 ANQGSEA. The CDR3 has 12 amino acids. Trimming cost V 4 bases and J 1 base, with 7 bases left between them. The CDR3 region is CSVVATQETQYF. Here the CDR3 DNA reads TGCAGCGTTGTGGCCACCCAAGAGACCCAGTACTTC.

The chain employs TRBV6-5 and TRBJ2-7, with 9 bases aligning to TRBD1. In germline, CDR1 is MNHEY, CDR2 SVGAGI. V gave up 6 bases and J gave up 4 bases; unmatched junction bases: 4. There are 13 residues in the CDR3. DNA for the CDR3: TGTGCCAGCAGCTACAGGGGGCGGTACGAGCAGTACTTC. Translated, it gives CASSYRGRYEQYF.

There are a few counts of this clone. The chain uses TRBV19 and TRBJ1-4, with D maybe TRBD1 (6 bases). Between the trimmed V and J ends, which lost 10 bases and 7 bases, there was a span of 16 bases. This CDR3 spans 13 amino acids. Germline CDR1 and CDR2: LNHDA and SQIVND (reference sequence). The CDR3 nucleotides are TGTGCCACTAGATCTAGGGGGGGTGAAAAACTGTTTTTT. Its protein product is CATRSRGGEKLFF.

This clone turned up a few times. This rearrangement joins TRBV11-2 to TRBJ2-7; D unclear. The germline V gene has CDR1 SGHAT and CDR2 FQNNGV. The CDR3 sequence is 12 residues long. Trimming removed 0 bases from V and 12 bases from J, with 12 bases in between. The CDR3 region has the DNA TGTGCCAGCAGCTTAGATTACGGGTTCTCGTACTTC. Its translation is CASSLDYGFSYF.

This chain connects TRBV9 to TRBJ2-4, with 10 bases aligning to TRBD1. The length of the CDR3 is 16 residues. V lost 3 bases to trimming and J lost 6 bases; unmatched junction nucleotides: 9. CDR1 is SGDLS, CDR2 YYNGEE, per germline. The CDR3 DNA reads TGTGCCAGCAGCGAGGGAGGGACAGGGGTTGGAAACATTCAGTACTTC. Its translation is CASSEGGTGVGNIQYF.

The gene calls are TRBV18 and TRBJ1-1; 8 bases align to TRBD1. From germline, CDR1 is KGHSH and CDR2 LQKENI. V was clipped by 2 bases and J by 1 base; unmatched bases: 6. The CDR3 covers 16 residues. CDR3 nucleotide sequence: TGTGCCAGCTCACCAGGGACAGGATTATGGAACACTGAAGCTTTCTTT. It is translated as CASSPGTGLWNTEAFF.

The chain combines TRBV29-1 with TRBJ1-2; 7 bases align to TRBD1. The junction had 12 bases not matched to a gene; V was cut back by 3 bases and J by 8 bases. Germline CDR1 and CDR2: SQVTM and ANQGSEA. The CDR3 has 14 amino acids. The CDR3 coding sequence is TGCAGCGTTGAGTCCGGGACAGTAGGTTGGGGCTACACCTTC. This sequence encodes CSVESGTVGWGYTF.

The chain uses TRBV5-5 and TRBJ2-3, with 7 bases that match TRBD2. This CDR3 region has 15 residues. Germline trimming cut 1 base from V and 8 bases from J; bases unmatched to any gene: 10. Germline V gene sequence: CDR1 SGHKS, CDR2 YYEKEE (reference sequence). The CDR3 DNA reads TGTGCCAGCAGCTTGTCCGAGGGGTGGGGGGGTACGCAGTATTTT. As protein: CASSLSEGWGGTQYF.